One and the same sample provided the 26 T cell receptor beta chains below, sequenced in a study of blood T cells in healthy people across ages. For the second PCR, which ran for about 6 to 11 cycles, a sample-barcoded 5' primer and a J-beta primer mix were used. TCRdb re-derived calls from the 5' RACE reads in MiXCR, one entry per CDR3 protein. The sample shows some 880,000 distinct CDR3 sequences, around 36% of them seen only once. The sequenced material came from blood. The receptor set was obtained from a man younger than 35 in good health.

The J gene is TRBJ2-4, the V gene TRBV7-2; perhaps D is TRBD1 or TRBD2 (5 bases each). V was trimmed by 0 bases and J by 4 bases, leaving 13 bases between them. Germline V gene lookup returns CDR1 SGHTA and CDR2 FQGNSA. The CDR3 spans 16 residues. CDR3 bases: TGTGCCAGCAGCTTAGCGAGGGGATTAGCTAAAAACATTCAGTACTTC. It codes for CASSLARGLAKNIQYF.

The CDR3 sequence is CSAWGGANTGELFF. As DNA, the CDR3 is TGCAGTGCTTGGGGGGGGGCCAACACCGGGGAGCTGTTTTTT. The chain combines TRBV20-1 with TRBJ2-2, with a possible D match to TRBD2 (7 bases). Per germline, CDR1 DFQATT and CDR2 SNEGSKA (reference sequence). V lost 5 bases and J 2 bases, leaving 12 bases between the germline ends. The CDR3 has 14 amino acids.

The J gene is TRBJ1-6, the V gene TRBV4-2; D gene unclear. CDR1 and CDR2 from the germline V gene are LGHNA and YNFKEQ. The CDR3 is 13 residues long. Trimming took off 0 bases at V and 12 bases at J, with 9 bases between the two ends. Here the CDR3 DNA reads TGTGCCAGCAGCCAAGATTATAATCGACCCCTCCACTTT. As protein: CASSQDYNRPLHF.

This clonotype was detected only a few times. This chain uses TRBV20-1 with TRBJ2-6, with D tentatively TRBD2 (5 bases). V was cut by 0 bases and J by 0 bases, with 6 bases left in between. Germline V gives CDR1 DFQATT, CDR2 SNEGSKA (reference sequence). This CDR3 has 15 residues. CDR3 nucleotides: TGCAGTGCTAGAGACGGGAACTCTGGGGCCAACGTCCTGACTTTC. Translated: CSARDGNSGANVLTF.

This clonotype was seen at least ten times. The chain links TRBV12-3 or TRBV12-4 to TRBJ1-6; D remains ambiguous. V lost 2 bases and J 0 bases, leaving 5 bases between the germline ends. The CDR3 has 15 amino acids. The CDR3 DNA reads TGTGCCAGCAGTTTAACGGGCTCCTATAATTCACCCCTCCACTTT. Protein product: CASSLTGSYNSPLHF.

The chain couples TRBV6-6 to TRBJ1-2; D possibly corresponds to TRBD1 (5 bases). The ends were cut back, 4 bases at V and 4 bases at J, with 16 bases in the middle. The V gene's germline CDR1 is MNHNY and CDR2 SVGAGI (reference sequence). The CDR3 covers 15 residues. CDR3 nucleotides: TGTGCCAGCAGTTTCTATGGGGAAGGGGCCTATGGCTACACCTTC. Translated: CASSFYGEGAYGYTF.

This clonotype appeared a single time. The chain has TRBV28 and TRBJ2-7, with 7 nucleotides matching TRBD1. The DNA matches TRBJ2-5 better at its end, which makes the J call doubtful. This CDR3 is built from 16 residues. The germline CDR1 and CDR2 sequences are MDHEN and SYDVKM. The CDR3 DNA reads TGTGCCAGCAGTTTATCCTACTGGGACAGCCAAGAGACCCAGTACTTC. This codes for CASSLSYWDSQETQYF.

The J gene is TRBJ2-3, the V gene TRBV24-1, with D tentatively TRBD1 or TRBD2 (5 bases each). The CDR3 covers 15 residues. The V end was cut by 6 bases, the J end by 1 base, with 13 bases between. CDR1 and CDR2 from the germline V gene are KGHDR and SFDVKD. The DNA of the CDR3 is TGTGCCACCAGTCGAACGGGGCAGGGCACAGATACGCAGTATTTT. This codes for CATSRTGQGTDTQYF.

This clonotype has only a few counts. V gene TRBV7-2 combines with J gene TRBJ1-2; no clear D gene. The CDR3 contains 15 residues. Trimming removed 1 base at V and 5 bases at J, with 14 bases between. Germline V gives CDR1 SGHTA, CDR2 FQGNSA. The DNA of the CDR3 is TGTGCCAGCAGCTTAGGGGTAGCCACCGGTTATGGCTACACCTTC. It translates to CASSLGVATGYGYTF. The variable domain in full, with the rest retrieved from reference TRBV7-2 and TRBJ1-2, is GAGVSQSPSNKVTEKGKDVELRCDPISGHTALYWYRQSLGQGLEFLIYFQGNSAPDKSGLPSDRFSAERTGGSVSTLTIQRTQQEDSAVYLCASSLGVATGYGYTFGSGTRLTVV.

This clonotype was found many times. V and J are TRBV2 and TRBJ1-2, with D perhaps TRBD1 (6 bases). The germline V gene has CDR1 SNHLY and CDR2 FYNNEI. This CDR3 is 13 amino acids long. V shed 4 bases and J shed 4 bases, with 10 bases lying between them. The CDR3 sequence: CASSVGQTYGYTF. In DNA form, the CDR3 reads TGTGCCAGCAGTGTAGGACAGACCTATGGCTACACCTTC.

The chain recombines TRBV19 with TRBJ2-3; maybe TRBD1 (5 bases). With 5 bases removed from V and 4 bases from J, the gap between germline ends came to 10 bases. Germline V gene lookup returns CDR1 LNHDA and CDR2 SQIVND (reference sequence). The CDR3 totals 13 residues. CDR3 sequence: CASSVDSADTQYF. DNA for the CDR3: TGTGCCAGTAGTGTCGACAGCGCAGATACGCAGTATTTT.

This clonotype was detected a few times. V usage is TRBV12-3 or TRBV12-4 and J usage is TRBJ1-2, with 8 positions matching TRBD1. The length of the CDR3 is 13 residues. V gave up 5 bases and J gave up 8 bases; unmatched junction bases: 7. The CDR3 region is CASSRQGKEGYTF. The CDR3 bases are TGTGCCAGCAGTCGACAGGGGAAGGAGGGCTACACCTTC.

This clonotype turned up a few times. J is TRBJ1-5 and V is TRBV27; 7 nucleotides align to TRBD1. Germline-derived CDR1 and CDR2 are MNHEY and SMNVEV (reference sequence). CDR3 length: 13 residues. J lost 4 bases, V lost 6 bases, and 3 bases had no gene match. The CDR3 DNA follows: TGTGCCAGCAGGAGGGACAGAAATCAGCCCCAGCATTTT. Protein sequence: CASRRDRNQPQHF.

The J gene is TRBJ1-2, the V gene TRBV9, with D uncertain. In germline, CDR1 is SGDLS, CDR2 YYNGEE. The ends were cut back, 4 bases at V and 10 bases at J, with 17 bases in the middle. This CDR3 comprises 13 residues. The CDR3 here is CASSPSGSGVYTF. CDR3 DNA sequence: TGTGCCAGCAGCCCCAGTGGGAGCGGTGTCTACACCTTC. Filled out from reference TRBV9 and TRBJ1-2, the complete variable domain reads DSGVTQTPKHLITATGQRVTLRCSPRSGDLSVYWYQQSLDQGLQFLIQYYNGEERAKGNILERFSAQQFPDLHSELNLSSLELGDSALYFCASSPSGSGVYTFGSGTRLTVV.

This clonotype has just one count. This chain uses TRBV6-5 with TRBJ1-1; TRBD1 might be the D (5 bases). Germline V lookup: CDR1 MNHEY, CDR2 SVGAGI. V was cut by 2 bases and J by 4 bases, with 11 bases left in between. The CDR3 runs 14 residues. CDR3 region: CASSYGGVGTEAFF. In DNA form, the CDR3 reads TGTGCCAGCAGTTACGGGGGAGTTGGCACTGAAGCTTTCTTT.

The V call is TRBV5-6, the J call TRBJ1-1, with 8 nucleotides matching TRBD1. The CDR3 extends over 13 amino acids. Trimming at V came to 3 bases and at J to 3 bases, leaving 1 base not matched to a gene. Germline assignment: CDR1 SGHDT and CDR2 YYEEEE. CDR3 bases: TGTGCCAGCAGCTCGGGACAGGACACTGAAGCTTTCTTT. Translating it yields CASSSGQDTEAFF. The full variable domain, with the rest looked up from reference TRBV5-6 and TRBJ1-1, is DAGVTQSPTHLIKTRGQQVTLRCSPKSGHDTVSWYQQALGQGPQFIFQYYEEEERQRGNFPDRFSGHQFPNYSSELNVNALLLGDSALYLCASSSGQDTEAFFGQGTRLTVV.

The chain has TRBV6-6 and TRBJ2-5; tentative D call: TRBD1 (6 bases). The end of the DNA aligns better with TRBJ2-7, so the J call may be wrong. Per the germline V gene, CDR1 is MNHNY and CDR2 is SVGAGI (reference sequence). This CDR3 has 15 residues. CDR3 sequence (DNA): TGTGCCAGCAGTTACTCGACGGCAGGGGAGAACGAGCAGTACTTC. It translates to CASSYSTAGENEQYF.

About this clonotype: A much larger clone sits a single nucleotide away, making a read error possible. The chain combines TRBV12-3 or TRBV12-4 with TRBJ2-1; D ambiguous. Trimming pared 5 bases from V and 8 bases from J, leaving 16 bases between. The CDR3 sequence is 14 residues long. This CDR3 is CASSVVRVSDEQFF. The CDR3 DNA follows: TGTGCCAGCAGTGTAGTACGAGTCTCGGATGAGCAGTTCTTC.

The J gene is TRBJ2-5, the V gene TRBV12-3 or TRBV12-4; the D gene could be TRBD1 or TRBD2 (5 bases each). The CDR3 spans 12 residues. The germline V and J ends were trimmed by 3 bases and 11 bases, with 13 bases remaining between them. The CDR3 is CASSFGGPEQYF. The CDR3 DNA reads as TGTGCCAGCAGTTTTGGGGGTCCGGAGCAGTACTTC.

As regards this clonotype: Possible read error: a much larger clone is one base away. The chain is built from TRBV20-1 and TRBJ2-3; a weak D match, TRBD1 (6 bases). The CDR3 has 15 residues. Trimming shortened V by 6 bases and J by 6 bases, and 22 bases separated the two germline ends. Germline V gives CDR1 DFQATT, CDR2 SNEGSKA (reference sequence). The CDR3 nucleotides read TGCAGTGCCAGCGGACAGAGTATGAGGAGGGATACGCAGTATTTT. Residues: CSASGQSMRRDTQYF.

The V gene is TRBV12-3 or TRBV12-4, the J gene TRBJ2-3; the match to TRBD2 covers 8 bases. This CDR3 spans 15 amino acids. The trim removed 6 bases at V and 0 bases at J, leaving 5 bases unmatched. The CDR3 nucleotides are TGTGCCAGCAGAAAAGTAGCGGGGAGCACAGATACGCAGTATTTT. This codes for CASRKVAGSTDTQYF.

This clonotype has only a few counts. The chain is built from TRBV6-1 and TRBJ2-1, with TRBD2 matching 14 bases. After removal of 6 bases from V and 2 bases from J, the junction contained 6 bases not matched to a gene. The CDR3 runs to 17 residues. Germline CDR1 is MNHNS and CDR2 is SASEGT. Here the CDR3 reads CASSPGTSGGPYNEQFF. In DNA form, the CDR3 reads TGTGCCAGCAGCCCCGGGACTAGCGGGGGCCCCTACAATGAGCAGTTCTTC.

This clonotype was seen a few times. The V call is TRBV4-3, the J call TRBJ1-2, with unresolved D. V was clipped by 0 bases and J by 4 bases, with 12 bases between them. From germline, CDR1 is LGHNA and CDR2 YSLEER. The CDR3 contains 15 residues. The CDR3 coding sequence is TGCGCCAGCAGCCAAGATCCTCCCCAGGTCTATGGCTACACCTTC. Translated: CASSQDPPQVYGYTF.

The chain combines TRBV20-1 with TRBJ2-7, with D possibly called TRBD1 or TRBD2 (5 bases each). The germline CDR1 and CDR2 sequences are DFQATT and SNEGSKA (reference sequence). The germline V and J ends were trimmed by 3 bases and 10 bases, with 19 bases remaining between them. This CDR3 comprises 13 residues. CDR3 bases: TGCAGTGCTAGTTCCGGGACGCCGGGCACCCAGTACTTC. Translating it yields CSASSGTPGTQYF.

The chain couples TRBV20-1 to TRBJ2-7, with D unclear. The CDR3 runs 14 residues. Germline V gene data show CDR1 as DFQATT and CDR2 as SNEGSKA (reference sequence). Trimming took off 0 bases at V and 1 base at J, with 10 bases between the two ends. The CDR3 DNA follows: TGCAGTGCTAGAGATATAAAGGGTTCCTACGAGCAGTACTTC. It yields the protein CSARDIKGSYEQYF.

This clonotype was seen a handful of times. A much bigger clone sits one base away, suggesting this may be a read error. J is TRBJ2-3 and V is TRBV4-3; 8 nucleotides match TRBD2. CDR1 is LGHNA and CDR2 is YSLEER in the germline V gene. The CDR3 sequence is 18 residues long. J lost 4 bases, V lost 2 bases, and 14 bases had no gene match. This CDR3 is CASSQFPSDSGEADTQYF. CDR3 bases: TGCGCCAGCAGCCAATTCCCCTCGGATAGCGGGGAGGCAGATACGCAGTATTTT.